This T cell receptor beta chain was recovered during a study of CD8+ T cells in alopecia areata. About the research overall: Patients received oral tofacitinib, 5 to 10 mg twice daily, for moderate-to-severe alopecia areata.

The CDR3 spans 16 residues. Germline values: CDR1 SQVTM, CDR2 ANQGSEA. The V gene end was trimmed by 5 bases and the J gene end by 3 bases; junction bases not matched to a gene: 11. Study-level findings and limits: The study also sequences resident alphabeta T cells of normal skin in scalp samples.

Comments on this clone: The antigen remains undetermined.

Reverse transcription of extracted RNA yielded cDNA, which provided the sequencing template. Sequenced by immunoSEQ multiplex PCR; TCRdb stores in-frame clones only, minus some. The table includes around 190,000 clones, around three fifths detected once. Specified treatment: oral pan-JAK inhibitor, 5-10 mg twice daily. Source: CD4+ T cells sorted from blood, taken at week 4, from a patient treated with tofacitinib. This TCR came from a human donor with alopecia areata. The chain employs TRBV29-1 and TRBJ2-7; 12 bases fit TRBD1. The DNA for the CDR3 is TGCAGCGTTAACGACTACGGGACAGGGGGCAACTACGAGCAGTACTTC. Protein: CSVNDYGTGGNYEQYF.